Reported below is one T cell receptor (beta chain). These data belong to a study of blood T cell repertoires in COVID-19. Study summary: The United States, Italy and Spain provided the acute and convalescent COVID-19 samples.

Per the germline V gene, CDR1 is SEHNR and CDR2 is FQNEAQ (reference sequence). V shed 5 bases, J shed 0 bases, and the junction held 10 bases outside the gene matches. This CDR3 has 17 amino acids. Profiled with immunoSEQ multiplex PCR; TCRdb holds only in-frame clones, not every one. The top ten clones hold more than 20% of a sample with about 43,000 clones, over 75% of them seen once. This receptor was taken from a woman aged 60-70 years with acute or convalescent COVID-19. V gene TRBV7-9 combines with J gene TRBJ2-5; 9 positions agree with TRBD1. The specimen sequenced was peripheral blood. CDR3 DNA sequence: TGTGCCAGCAGCCCCTATTCAGACAGGGGGTACCAAGAGACCCAGTACTTC. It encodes CASSPYSDRGYQETQYF.